This TCR beta chain was identified in a study of shared clonotypes between healthy human individuals. Study-wide background: Per donor, CD8 memory used one plate, CD8 naive used two, CD4 memory used three and CD4 naive used three.

The method was immunoSEQ multiplex PCR; TCRdb's version includes in-frame clones alone and lacks a portion of them. The profile covers roughly 2.1 million clones, with 85% to 95% appearing a single time and approximately 1.7% taken by the ten largest. V lost 1 base and J lost 2, with 8 bases in between. Germline assignment: CDR1 SEHNR and CDR2 FQNEAQ (reference sequence). This CDR3 has 14 amino acids. Notes on this clone: The antigen is undetermined. Additional DNA sequences in this sample encode the identical CDR3.

Positively selected for CCR7, the CD45RO-negative cells used as naive CD8 cells excluded terminally differentiated effector memory CD45RA+ cells. Study conclusions and caveats: A small donor pool kept down the genetic and exposure-history diversity that was represented.

The TCR comes from a man aged 18 to 29 in good health. Some clones in this sample may be carry-over from other donors' samples. Sequencing was done on a sample of naive CD8+ T cells from PBMCs. The chain links TRBV7-9 to TRBJ1-1; D unresolved. The CDR3 sequence is CASSLGASNTEAFF. The CDR3 DNA reads TGTGCCAGCAGCTTAGGGGCCAGCAACACTGAAGCTTTCTTT.